These T cell receptor beta chains were read from a single sample in a study of vaccination and CD4 T cells after COVID-19. Their antigens are not known. TCRdb analysed the PCR reads with MiXCR anew, one entry per CDR3 protein. The sample consists of about 25,000 distinct CDR3 sequences, around 66% of them appearing once. This specimen was CD4+ T cells from blood, cultured in vitro, taken after SARS-CoV-2 vaccination. The receptor source for this set is a human donor who received a COVID-19 vaccine. The CDR3 runs from the conserved cysteine through the conserved F or W. The order of the fields is V gene, D gene, J gene, clone size, CDR3 DNA, CDR3 protein. A D gene is named only where the DNA matches it firmly. Not all rows give a size; the values are once, few, many and, for expanded clones, a class.

>TRBV30|TRBD2|TRBJ2-5|.
TGTGCCTGGACTTTGCGGGGGTTTCAAGAGACCCAGTACTTC
CAWTLRGFQETQYF
>TRBV20-1|TRBD2|TRBJ2-5|.
TGCAGTGCTGGGACTAGCGGGGGGTCCAGTAAGAAGCCCCAGTACTTC
CSAGTSGGSSKKPQYF
>TRBV7-2|TRBD2|TRBJ2-1|.
TGTGCCAGCAGCTTAGATGGCCGGGGACTAGCGGACTACAATGAGCAGTTCTTC
CASSLDGRGLADYNEQFF
>TRBV7-9|TRBD1|TRBJ1-1|.
TGTGCCAGCAGCTTATCAGGGGGGAACACTGAAGCTTTCTTT
CASSLSGGNTEAFF
>TRBV12-3/TRBV12-4|TRBD2|TRBJ2-3|.
TGTGCCAGCAGTTTACGGCGGGGGGGCACAGATACGCAGTATTTT
CASSLRRGGTDTQYF
>TRBV29-1|TRBD2|TRBJ2-5|.
TGCAGCGTTGAATGGACTAGCGGGCACCAAGAGACCCAGTACTTC
CSVEWTSGHQETQYF
>TRBV7-2|TRBD1|TRBJ1-2|.
TGTGCCAGCAGCTTAGGCGGGACAGGGGGCGCTCGGTATGGCTACACCTTC
CASSLGGTGGARYGYTF
>TRBV25-1|TRBD2|TRBJ2-3|.
TGTGCCAGCAGTGTAGCGGGCCCGAGCACAGATACGCAGTATTTT
CASSVAGPSTDTQYF
>TRBV20-1|.|TRBJ1-1|.
TGCAGTGCTAGGCCCAACCGCCCGGGAGAAAGCCTCAGGAGGGCTCGGACTGAAGCTTTCTTT
CSARPNRPGESLRRARTEAFF
>TRBV2|.|TRBJ1-5|.
TGTGCCAGCAGTGAGGGGCGGGAGGATCAGCCCCAGCATTTT
CASSEGREDQPQHF
>TRBV7-8|TRBD2|TRBJ2-5|.
TGTGCCAGCAGCTTAGGGACTAGCGGGGAAGAGACCCAGTACTTC
CASSLGTSGEETQYF
>TRBV7-2|TRBD2|TRBJ2-7|.
TGTGCCAGCAGCTTATTAGCGGGGGACGCCTACGAGCAGTACTTC
CASSLLAGDAYEQYF
>TRBV30|TRBD1|TRBJ1-2|.
TGTGCCTGGAGTTCTAGAGACAGGGGGCGAGGGTTATATGGCTACACCTTC
CAWSSRDRGRGLYGYTF
>TRBV19|.|TRBJ1-6|few
TGTGCCAGTTCCCCCTGGACAGATAATTCACCCCTCCACTTT
CASSPWTDNSPLHF
>TRBV5-1|TRBD1|TRBJ1-1|.
TGCGCCAGCAGCTTGGAAGGACCGGGACAGGGGGCGGGAGCTTTCTTT
CASSLEGPGQGAGAFF
>TRBV10-3|.|TRBJ1-2|.
TGTGCCACCTCTTTGGACAGAAACTATGGCTACACCTTC
CATSLDRNYGYTF
>TRBV12-3/TRBV12-4|TRBD1|TRBJ2-5|few
TGTGCCAGCAGTTGGGACAGGGAAGAGACCCAGTACTTC
CASSWDREETQYF
>TRBV20-1|TRBD2|TRBJ2-3|few
TGCAGTGCCCCTATAGACGTAGCGGGGGGCCAAGATACGCAGTATTTT
CSAPIDVAGGQDTQYF
>TRBV7-6|TRBD1|TRBJ2-1|.
TGTGCCAGCAGCTTATTGTGGGCAGGGGGCAATGAGCAGTTCTTC
CASSLLWAGGNEQFF
>TRBV7-6|.|TRBJ1-3|.
TGTGCCAGCAGCCGTACAACAGGGCAAGGAAACACCATATATTTT
CASSRTTGQGNTIYF
>TRBV2|.|TRBJ1-5|.
TGTGCCAGCAGCGATTACAGGCTCCGCAATCAGCCCCAGCATTTT
CASSDYRLRNQPQHF
>TRBV5-4|TRBD1|TRBJ2-5|.
TGTGCCAGCAGCTTACAGGGGGAAGAGACCCAGTACTTC
CASSLQGEETQYF
>TRBV7-9|.|TRBJ1-5|once
TGTGCCAGCAGCTCCCTCGGAGGGCGTAGCAATCAGCCCCAGCATTTT
CASSSLGGRSNQPQHF